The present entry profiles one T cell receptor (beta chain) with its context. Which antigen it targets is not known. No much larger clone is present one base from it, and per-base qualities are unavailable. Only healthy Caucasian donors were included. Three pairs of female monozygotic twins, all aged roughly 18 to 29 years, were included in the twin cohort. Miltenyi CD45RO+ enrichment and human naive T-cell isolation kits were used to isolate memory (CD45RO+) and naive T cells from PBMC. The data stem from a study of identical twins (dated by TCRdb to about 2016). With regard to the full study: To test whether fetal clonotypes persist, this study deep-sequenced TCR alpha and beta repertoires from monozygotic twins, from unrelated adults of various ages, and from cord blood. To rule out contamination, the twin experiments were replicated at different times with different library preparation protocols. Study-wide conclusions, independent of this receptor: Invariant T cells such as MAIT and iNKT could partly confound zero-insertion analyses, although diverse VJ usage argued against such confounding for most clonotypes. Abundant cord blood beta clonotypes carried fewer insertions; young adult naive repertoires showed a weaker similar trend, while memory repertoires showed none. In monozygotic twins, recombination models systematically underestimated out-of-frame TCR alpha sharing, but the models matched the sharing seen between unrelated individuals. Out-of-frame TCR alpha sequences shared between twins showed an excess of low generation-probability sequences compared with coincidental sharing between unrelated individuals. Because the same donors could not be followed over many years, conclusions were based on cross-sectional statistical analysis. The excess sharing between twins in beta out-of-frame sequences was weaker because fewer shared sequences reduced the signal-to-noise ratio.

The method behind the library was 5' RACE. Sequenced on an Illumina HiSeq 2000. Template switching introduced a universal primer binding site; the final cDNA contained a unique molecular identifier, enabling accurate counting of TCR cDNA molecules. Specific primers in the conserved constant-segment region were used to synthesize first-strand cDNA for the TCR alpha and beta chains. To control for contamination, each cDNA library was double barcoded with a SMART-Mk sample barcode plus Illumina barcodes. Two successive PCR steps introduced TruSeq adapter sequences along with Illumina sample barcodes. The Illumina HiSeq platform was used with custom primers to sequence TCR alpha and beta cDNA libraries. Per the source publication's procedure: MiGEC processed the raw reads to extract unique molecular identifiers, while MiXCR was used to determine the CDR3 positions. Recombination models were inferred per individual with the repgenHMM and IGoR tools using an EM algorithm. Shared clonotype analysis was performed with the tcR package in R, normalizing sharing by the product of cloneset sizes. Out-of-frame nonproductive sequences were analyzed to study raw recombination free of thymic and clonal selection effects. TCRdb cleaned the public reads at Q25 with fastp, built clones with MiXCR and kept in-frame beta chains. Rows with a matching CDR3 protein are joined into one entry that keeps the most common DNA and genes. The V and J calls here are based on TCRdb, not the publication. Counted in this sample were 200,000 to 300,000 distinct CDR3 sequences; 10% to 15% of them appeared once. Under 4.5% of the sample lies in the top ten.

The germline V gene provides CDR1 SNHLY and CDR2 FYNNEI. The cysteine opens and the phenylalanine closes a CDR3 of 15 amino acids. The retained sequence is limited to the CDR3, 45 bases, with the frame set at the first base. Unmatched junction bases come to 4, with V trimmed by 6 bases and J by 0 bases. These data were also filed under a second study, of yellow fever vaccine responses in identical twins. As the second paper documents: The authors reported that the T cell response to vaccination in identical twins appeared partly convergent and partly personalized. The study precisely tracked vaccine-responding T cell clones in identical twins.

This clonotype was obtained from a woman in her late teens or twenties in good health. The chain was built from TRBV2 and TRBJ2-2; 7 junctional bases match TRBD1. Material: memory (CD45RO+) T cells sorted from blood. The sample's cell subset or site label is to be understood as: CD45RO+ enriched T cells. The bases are TGTGCCAGCAGACTCGACAGGGCGAACACCGGGGAGCTGTTTTTT. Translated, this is CASRLDRANTGELFF.